This T cell receptor (beta chain) was sequenced for a study of cytomegalovirus exposure and HLA in healthy donors. Germline V gene data show CDR1 as MDHEN and CDR2 as SYDVKM. The V end lost 6 bases, the J end lost 0 bases, and 11 bases lay between the germline ends. The CDR3 is made up of 14 amino acids. Findings and caveats of the study: Later analysis identified several of the most significant clusters that appeared linked to common viral pathogens.

The PCR had 60 Vbeta and 13 Jbeta primers. Only in-frame clones appear in the TCRdb table, and some are missing; sequencing was by immunoSEQ multiplex PCR. The repertoire holds 110,000 or so clones, 70% to 90% seen once, with 1.5% to 2% in the top ten. In the case of this clone: Its target is unknown.

Sequencing input: PBMCs. The chain recombines TRBV28 with TRBJ1-1, with a possible D match to TRBD1 (5 bases). The sequence was collected from a man between 35 and 55 years old in good health and CMV-seronegative. Here the CDR3 DNA reads TGTGCCAGCAGCCCAGGGTCTCTGAACACTGAAGCTTTCTTT. It translates to CASSPGSLNTEAFF.